Described below is a single TCR beta chain sequence and its context. Germline V CDR1 and CDR2: MNHNS, SASEGT. Unmatched junction bases numbered 10, after V lost 3 bases and J lost 5 bases. This CDR3 region has 15 residues. These data belong to a study of blood T cell repertoires in COVID-19. Overall study: Acute and convalescent COVID-19 samples came from the United States, Italy and Spain. T cells, B-cell-depleted T cells, or PBMCs supplied cDNA or gDNA.

As originally analysed: Reference gene primer amplification in the assay estimated nucleated cell counts. The protocol was immunoSEQ multiplex PCR, while the TCRdb copy is restricted to in-frame clones and leaves out a portion. V and J calls and clone size are copied from that table; D and trimming were computed from the DNA. This sample has more than 90,000 clones, with 87% found just once. Material for sequencing was peripheral blood. This chain uses TRBV6-1 with TRBJ2-7; 7 bases line up with TRBD1. The clonotype comes from a human donor in a cohort sampled during active COVID-19. In nucleotides, the CDR3 is TGTGCCAGCAGTGAGGGACAGAGCCCGATCCACGAGCAGTACTTC. Amino acid sequence: CASSEGQSPIHEQYF.